This is a list of T cell receptor beta chains from one sample in a study of cytomegalovirus exposure and HLA in healthy donors. Sequenced by immunoSEQ multiplex PCR; TCRdb stores in-frame clones only, minus some. The table lists about 200,000 clones, 82% of them singletons, with 6% to 8% in the top ten. Sequenced: PBMCs. Source of these receptors: a woman in her 50s in good health and CMV-seropositive. Both conserved end residues are part of each CDR3. Each record gives: clone size, D gene, V gene, J gene, CDR3 length, CDR3 protein. A D gene is named only where the DNA matches it firmly. Not all rows give a size; the values are once, few, many and, for expanded clones, a class.

.	TRBD1	TRBV7-9	TRBJ1-2	13	CASSRDSLDGYTF
once	TRBD2	TRBV29-1	TRBJ2-5	15	CSVARLAGAEETQYF
.	.	TRBV7-2	TRBJ1-5	13	CASSSWANQPQHF
.	.	TRBV6-5	.	16	CASSYSSDGSSYEQYF
.	TRBD1	TRBV6-5	TRBJ1-2	15	CASSSFRTGSYGYTF
.	.	TRBV5-5	TRBJ2-2	16	CASSFGSGILTGELFF
.	TRBD1	TRBV4-1	TRBJ2-5	18	CASSQEPPGGAVQETQYF
.	TRBD2	TRBV5-1	TRBJ2-7	15	CASSLGGGGPYEQYF
few	.	TRBV7-2	TRBJ1-1	14	CASSLEARGTEAFF
.	TRBD1	TRBV2	TRBJ1-1	14	CASNSGGTGVVAFF
.	TRBD2	TRBV18	TRBJ2-1	14	CASLLAGVGNEQFF
.	TRBD1	TRBV10-3	TRBJ1-2	15	CAISEEPGQGFGYTF
.	.	TRBV18	TRBJ1-1	13	CASSGGLVPEAFF
.	.	TRBV6-1	TRBJ1-5	13	CASSEQGYQPQHF
.	.	TRBV18	TRBJ2-7	13	CASSPRQPYEQYF
.	.	TRBV29-1	TRBJ2-2	13	CSVSRLGTGELFF
.	.	TRBV5-6	TRBJ2-6	18	CASSLFGTLDSGANGLTF
.	TRBD2	TRBV27	TRBJ2-7	19	CASSLPELAAPPVGYEQYF
few	TRBD1	TRBV7-2	TRBJ1-1	14	CASSAGQGPYEAFF
.	TRBD1	TRBV28	TRBJ2-2	16	CASSPIDRDDTGELFF
few	.	TRBV15	TRBJ2-7	13	CAFKRGPAYEQYF
once	TRBD2	TRBV7-2	TRBJ2-7	16	CASSLGRASGGAEQYF
.	.	TRBV5-1	TRBJ1-1	13	CASSGARNTEAFF
.	TRBD2	TRBV5-6	TRBJ2-5	17	CASSLDWASGAQETQYF
.	.	TRBV4-1	TRBJ2-5	16	CASSPGFVAVQETQYF
.	.	TRBV28	TRBJ2-7	12	CASSDQGHEQYF
.	TRBD2	TRBV5-1	TRBJ2-1	15	CASSPTSGELNEQFF
.	TRBD2	TRBV19	TRBJ2-5	13	CASSGGGAETQYF
.	TRBD1	TRBV10-2	TRBJ1-1	14	CASRTGGRNTEAFF
.	TRBD1	TRBV19	TRBJ1-4	15	CASSTGTGGAEKLFF
.	.	TRBV28	TRBJ1-4	11	CASRGAGKLFF
.	.	TRBV4-3	TRBJ2-2	13	CASSLQGGGELFF
once	.	TRBV6-5	TRBJ2-4	12	CASSAGDYIQYF
.	TRBD1	TRBV4-3	TRBJ2-2	13	CASSQTGAGELFF
.	.	TRBV5-6	TRBJ2-1	14	CASSFEESYNEQFF
.	.	TRBV2	TRBJ2-3	15	CASSEGLHRTDTQYF
.	TRBD1	TRBV6-4	TRBJ2-3	14	CASSDGTGGDTQYF
.	.	TRBV19	TRBJ1-5	17	CASSIDWAARGNQPQHF
.	.	TRBV18	TRBJ1-1	15	CASSPPRSANTEAFF
few	TRBD2	TRBV5-4	TRBJ2-3	14	CASSLGGGADTQYF
.	.	TRBV2	TRBJ1-6	14	CASSEQVKNSPLHF
once	TRBD1	TRBV11-2	TRBJ2-2	15	CASSFEGALAGELFF
.	TRBD1	TRBV27	TRBJ1-5	15	CASRHRTGGDQPQHF
.	TRBD1	TRBV4-1	TRBJ1-1	13	CASTRQGNTEAFF
.	TRBD1	TRBV28	TRBJ2-7	14	CASSYRTGVYEQYF